This TCR beta chain came from a study of a mutant IDH1 vaccine in newly diagnosed glioma. CDR1 is SGHVS and CDR2 is FQNEAQ in the germline V gene. V lost 5 bases to trimming and J lost 6 bases; unmatched junction nucleotides: 7. The CDR3 covers 16 residues. On this clone itself: What it binds is not known.

Only in-frame clones appear in the TCRdb table, and some are missing; sequencing was by immunoSEQ multiplex PCR. The sample lists some 38,000 clones, 75% occurring once. Time point denoted: week 47, end of study. The study gave 300 ug of mutant IDH1 20-mer peptide per vaccine dose, with topical imiquimod. The chain employs TRBV7-8 and TRBJ2-1; 13 positions match TRBD2. The sequence was obtained from a man aged 40-49 years with glioma. This material consisted of PBMCs, taken from a glioma patient whose treatment included an IDH1 peptide vaccine. CDR3 in DNA: TGTGCCAGCAGCGTAATACTAGCGGGAGGGGGCAATGAGCAGTTCTTC. It translates to CASSVILAGGGNEQFF.